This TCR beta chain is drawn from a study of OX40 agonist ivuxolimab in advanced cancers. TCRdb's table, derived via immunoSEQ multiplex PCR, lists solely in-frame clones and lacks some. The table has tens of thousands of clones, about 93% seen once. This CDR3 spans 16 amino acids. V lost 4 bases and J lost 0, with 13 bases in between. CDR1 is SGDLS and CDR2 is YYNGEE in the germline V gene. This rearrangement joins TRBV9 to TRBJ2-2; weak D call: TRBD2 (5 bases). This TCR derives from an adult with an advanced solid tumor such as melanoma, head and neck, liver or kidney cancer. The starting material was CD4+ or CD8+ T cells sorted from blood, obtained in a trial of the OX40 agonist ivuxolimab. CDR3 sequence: CASSIFGETNTGELFF. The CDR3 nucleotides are TGTGCCAGCAGCATCTTCGGGGAGACGAACACCGGGGAGCTGTTTTTT.